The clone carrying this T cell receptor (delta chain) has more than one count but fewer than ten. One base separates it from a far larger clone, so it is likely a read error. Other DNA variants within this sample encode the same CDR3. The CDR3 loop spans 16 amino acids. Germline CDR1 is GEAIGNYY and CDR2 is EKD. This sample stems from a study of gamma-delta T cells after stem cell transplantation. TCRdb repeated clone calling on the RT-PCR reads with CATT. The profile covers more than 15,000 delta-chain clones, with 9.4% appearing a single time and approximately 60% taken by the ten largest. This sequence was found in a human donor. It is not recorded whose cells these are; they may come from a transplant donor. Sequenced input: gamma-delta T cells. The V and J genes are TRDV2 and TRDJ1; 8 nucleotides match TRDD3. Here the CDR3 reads CACDPLGGRYTDKLIF. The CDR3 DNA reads TGTGCCTGTGACCCACTGGGGGGTCGGTACACCGACAAACTCATCTTT.